The sequence of this T cell receptor beta chain was determined in a study of blood T cells in healthy people across ages. Study-wide results and limits: In long-lived donors, naive CD4+ cell counts and diversity exceeded those of aged donors. It was not known whether donors were CMV positive (a possible confounder of expanded clonotype changes).

A second PCR, run for roughly 7 to 11 cycles, used a sample-barcoded 5' primer plus a J-beta primer mix. Tagging of each cDNA molecule was performed by a template-switch adaptor with 12 random nucleotides. A single record per CDR3 protein comes from TCRdb applying MiXCR to the 5' RACE reads. This table holds 950,000 to 1,200,000 distinct CDR3 sequences, under 40% found once. Regarding this clonotype: Its antigen is as yet unknown.

Germline V gene lookup returns CDR1 SGHVS and CDR2 FQNEAQ. V shed 5 bases and J shed 4 bases, with 14 bases lying between them. CDR3 length: 14 amino acids. The gene calls are TRBV7-8 and TRBJ1-2, with D unclear. Sequencing was carried out using blood. This TCR was recovered from a man younger than 35 in good health. In nucleotides, the CDR3 is TGTGCCAGCAGCCCGATCGAGCCCAGCTATGGCTACACCTTC. Amino acids: CASSPIEPSYGYTF.